This is a list of T cell receptor beta chains from one sample in a study of cytomegalovirus exposure and HLA in healthy donors. Clones were sequenced by immunoSEQ multiplex PCR, and TCRdb holds only the in-frame ones, with some missing. This sample's table has 45,000 to 55,000 clones. Sequenced: PBMCs. The receptors originated from a woman aged 50 to 60 in good health and CMV-seropositive. CDR3s include the opening cysteine and the closing phenylalanine or tryptophan. D genes are given only for firm matches.

d_gene	v_gene	j_gene	CDR3aa	CDR3nt
TRBD1	TRBV6-1	TRBJ1-2	CASSEGTGGFYGYTF	TGTGCCAGCAGTGAAGGGACAGGGGGCTTCTACGGCTACACCTTC
.	TRBV19	TRBJ1-6	CASSIGRDSYSPLHF	TGTGCCAGTAGTATAGGGAGGGATTCGTACTCACCCCTCCACTTT
TRBD1	TRBV19	TRBJ1-3	CASSIMGQGSLSSGNTIYF	TGTGCCAGTAGTATAATGGGACAGGGGAGCCTCTCTTCTGGAAACACCATATATTTT
TRBD1	TRBV11-2	TRBJ1-2	CASSLGQGGNYGYTF	TGTGCCAGCAGCCTCGGACAGGGGGGAAACTATGGCTACACCTTC
.	TRBV18	TRBJ2-5	CASSPPVSQETQYF	TGTGCCAGCTCACCACCAGTCAGCCAAGAGACCCAGTACTTC
TRBD2	TRBV4-2	TRBJ2-1	CASSQEATSGRGQFF	TGTGCCAGCAGCCAAGAGGCGACTAGCGGGAGAGGGCAGTTCTTC
TRBD2	TRBV11-2	TRBJ2-1	CASSPPASGFYNEQFF	TGTGCCAGCAGCCCCCCGGCTAGCGGCTTTTACAATGAGCAGTTCTTC
.	TRBV6-5	TRBJ1-1	CASSPLKSVDTEAFF	TGTGCCAGCAGTCCCCTTAAATCGGTGGACACTGAAGCTTTCTTT
TRBD2	TRBV15	TRBJ2-7	CATSKEAGVAYEQYF	TGTGCCACCAGCAAAGAAGCGGGAGTAGCCTACGAGCAGTACTTC
.	TRBV27	TRBJ1-5	CASSLSIQGQPQHF	TGTGCCAGCAGTTTATCGATTCAGGGCCAGCCCCAGCATTTT
TRBD1	TRBV5-4	TRBJ1-4	CASSLAGTENEKLLF	TGTGCCAGCAGCCTCGCCGGGACAGAAAATGAAAAACTGCTTTTT
.	TRBV5-1	TRBJ1-1	CASRGTGSGNTEAFF	TGCGCCAGCAGAGGAACAGGGAGTGGGAACACTGAAGCTTTCTTT
.	TRBV7-2	TRBJ1-3	CASSLTRNSGNTIYF	TGTGCCAGCAGCTTAACCAGGAACTCTGGAAACACCATATATTTT
TRBD1	TRBV5-1	TRBJ1-4	CASSHSEGANEKLFF	TGCGCCAGCAGCCACTCGGAGGGGGCAAATGAAAAACTGTTTTTT
TRBD2	TRBV29-1	TRBJ2-7	CSVGLAGGPGEQYF	TGCAGCGTTGGTCTAGCGGGAGGGCCGGGGGAGCAGTACTTC
TRBD1	TRBV7-9	TRBJ2-7	CASSRDSSAYEQYF	TGTGCCAGCAGCAGGGACAGCAGCGCCTACGAGCAGTACTTC
.	TRBV30	TRBJ2-5	CAWSSGGTETQYF	TGTGCCTGGAGTTCTGGGGGGACAGAGACCCAGTACTTC
TRBD1	TRBV7-9	TRBJ2-4	CASSFTTGPPDF	TGTGCCAGCAGCTTCACGACAGGGCCCCCTGACTTC